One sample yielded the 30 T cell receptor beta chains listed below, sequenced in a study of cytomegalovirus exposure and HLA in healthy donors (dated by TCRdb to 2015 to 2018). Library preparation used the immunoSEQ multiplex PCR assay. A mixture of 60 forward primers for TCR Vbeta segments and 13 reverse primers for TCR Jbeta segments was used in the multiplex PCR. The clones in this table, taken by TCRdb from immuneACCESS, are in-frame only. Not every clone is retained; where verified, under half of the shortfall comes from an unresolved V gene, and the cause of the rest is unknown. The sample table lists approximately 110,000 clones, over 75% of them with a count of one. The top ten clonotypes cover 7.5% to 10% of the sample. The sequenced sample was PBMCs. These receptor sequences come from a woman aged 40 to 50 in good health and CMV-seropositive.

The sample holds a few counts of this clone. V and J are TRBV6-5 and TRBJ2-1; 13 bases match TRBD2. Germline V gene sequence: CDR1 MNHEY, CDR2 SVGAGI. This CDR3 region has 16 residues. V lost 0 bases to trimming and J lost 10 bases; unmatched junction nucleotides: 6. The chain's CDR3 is CASSYSWTSGSREQFF. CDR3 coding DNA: TGTGCCAGCAGTTACTCTTGGACTAGCGGGAGTCGAGAGCAGTTCTTC.

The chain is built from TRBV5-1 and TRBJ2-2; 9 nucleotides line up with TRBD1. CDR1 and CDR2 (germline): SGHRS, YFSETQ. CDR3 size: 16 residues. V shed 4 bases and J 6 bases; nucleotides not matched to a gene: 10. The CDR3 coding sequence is TGCGCCAGCAGCCCCCCGGGACAGGGAGGTCCCGGGGAGCTGTTTTTT. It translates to CASSPPGQGGPGELFF.

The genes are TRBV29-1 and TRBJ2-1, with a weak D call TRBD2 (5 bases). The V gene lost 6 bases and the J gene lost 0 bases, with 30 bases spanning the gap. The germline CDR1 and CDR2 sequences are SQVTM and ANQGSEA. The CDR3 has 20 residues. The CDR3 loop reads CSVEPVERPITRSSYNEQFF. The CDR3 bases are TGCAGCGTCGAACCTGTGGAGCGGCCGATCACCAGGAGCTCCTACAATGAGCAGTTCTTC.

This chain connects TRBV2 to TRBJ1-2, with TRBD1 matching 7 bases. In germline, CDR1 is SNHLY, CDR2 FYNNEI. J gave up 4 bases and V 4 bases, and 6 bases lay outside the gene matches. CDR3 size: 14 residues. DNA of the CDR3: TGTGCCAGCAGTGCCCCAGGGGGTTTCTATGGCTACACCTTC. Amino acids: CASSAPGGFYGYTF.

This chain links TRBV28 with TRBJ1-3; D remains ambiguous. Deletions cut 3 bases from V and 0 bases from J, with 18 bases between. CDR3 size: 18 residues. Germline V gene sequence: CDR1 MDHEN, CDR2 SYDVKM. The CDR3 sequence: CASSFPRLPRGSGNTIYF. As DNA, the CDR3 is TGTGCCAGCAGTTTCCCCCGTCTCCCCCGAGGCTCTGGAAACACCATATATTTT.

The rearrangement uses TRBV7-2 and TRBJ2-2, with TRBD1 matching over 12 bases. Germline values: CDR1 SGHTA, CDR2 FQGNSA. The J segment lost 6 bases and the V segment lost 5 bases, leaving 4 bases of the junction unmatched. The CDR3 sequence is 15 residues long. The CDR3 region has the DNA TGTGCCAGCAGCCGGGGACAGGGGGCGCCCGGGGAGCTGTTTTTT. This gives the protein CASSRGQGAPGELFF.

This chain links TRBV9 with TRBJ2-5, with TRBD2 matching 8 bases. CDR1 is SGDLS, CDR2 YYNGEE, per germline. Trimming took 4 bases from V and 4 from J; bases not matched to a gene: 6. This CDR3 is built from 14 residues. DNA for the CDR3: TGTGCCAGCAGCCCCAGCGGGGGTGGAGAGACCCAGTACTTC. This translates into CASSPSGGGETQYF.

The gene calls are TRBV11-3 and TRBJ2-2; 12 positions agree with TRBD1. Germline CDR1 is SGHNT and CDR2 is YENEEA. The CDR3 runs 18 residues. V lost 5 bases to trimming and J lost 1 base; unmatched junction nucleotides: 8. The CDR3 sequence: CASSAGTGGGWNTGELFF. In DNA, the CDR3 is TGTGCCAGCAGCGCGGGGACAGGGGGCGGTTGGAACACCGGGGAGCTGTTTTTT.

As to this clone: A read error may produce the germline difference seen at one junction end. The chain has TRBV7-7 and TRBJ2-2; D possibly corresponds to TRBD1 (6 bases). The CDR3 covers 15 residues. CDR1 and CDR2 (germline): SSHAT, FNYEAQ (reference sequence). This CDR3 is CASSPGTLENGELFF. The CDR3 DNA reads TGTGCTAGCAGCCCCGGGACACTAGAGAACGGGGAGCTGTTTTTT.

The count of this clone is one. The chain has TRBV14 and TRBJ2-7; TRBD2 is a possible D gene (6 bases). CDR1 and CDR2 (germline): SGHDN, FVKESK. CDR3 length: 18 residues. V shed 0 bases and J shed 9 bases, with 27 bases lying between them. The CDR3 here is CASSQDRYLEGRGGGQYF. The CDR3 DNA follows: TGTGCCAGCAGCCAAGATCGGTACTTGGAGGGGAGAGGTGGGGGGCAGTACTTC.

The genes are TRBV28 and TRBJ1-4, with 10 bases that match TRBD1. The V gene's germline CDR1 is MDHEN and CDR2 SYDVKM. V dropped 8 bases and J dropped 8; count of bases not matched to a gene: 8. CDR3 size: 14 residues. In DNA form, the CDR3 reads TGTGCCAGCGGGGGGGACAGGGGACGCGAAAAACTGTTTTTT. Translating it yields CASGGDRGREKLFF.

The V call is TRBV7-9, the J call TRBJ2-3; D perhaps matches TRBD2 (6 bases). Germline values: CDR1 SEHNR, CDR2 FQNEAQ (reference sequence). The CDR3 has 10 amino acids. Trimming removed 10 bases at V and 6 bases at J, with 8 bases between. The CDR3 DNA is TGTGCCACCGCGGGGGATACGCAGTATTTT. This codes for CATAGDTQYF.

Written as DNA, the CDR3 is TGTGCCAGCAGCAAACAACCGGGACAGGGGACCACAGATACGCAGTATTTT. Translating gives CASSKQPGQGTTDTQYF. This sequence joins TRBV11-3 and TRBJ2-3, with 10 bases lining up with TRBD1. The CDR3 sequence is 17 residues long. With V trimmed by 5 bases and J by 2 bases, 10 bases remained unmatched. Germline loops: CDR1 SGHNT, CDR2 YENEEA.

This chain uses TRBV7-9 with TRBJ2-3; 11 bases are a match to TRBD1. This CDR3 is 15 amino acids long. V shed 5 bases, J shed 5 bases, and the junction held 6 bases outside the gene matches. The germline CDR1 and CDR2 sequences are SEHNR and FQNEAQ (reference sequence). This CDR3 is CASSDRDRGRDTQYF. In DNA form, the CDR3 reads TGTGCCAGCAGCGACCGGGACAGGGGGAGAGATACGCAGTATTTT.

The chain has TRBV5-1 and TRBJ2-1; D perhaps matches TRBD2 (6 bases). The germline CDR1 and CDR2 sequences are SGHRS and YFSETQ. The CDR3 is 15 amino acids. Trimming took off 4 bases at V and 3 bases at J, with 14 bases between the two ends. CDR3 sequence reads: CASSDRLDNYNEQFF. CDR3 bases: TGCGCCAGCAGCGATAGACTAGATAACTACAATGAGCAGTTCTTC.

The CDR3 sequence is CASSYGGGRGSYNEQFF. The CDR3 DNA reads as TGTGCCAGCAGCTATGGCGGGGGCCGGGGCTCCTACAATGAGCAGTTCTTC. The rearrangement joins TRBV11-2 to TRBJ2-1; perhaps TRBD2 as D (7 bases). This CDR3 has 17 residues. V was shortened by 4 bases and J by 0 bases, with 16 bases between the two germline ends. Germline V gives CDR1 SGHAT, CDR2 FQNNGV.

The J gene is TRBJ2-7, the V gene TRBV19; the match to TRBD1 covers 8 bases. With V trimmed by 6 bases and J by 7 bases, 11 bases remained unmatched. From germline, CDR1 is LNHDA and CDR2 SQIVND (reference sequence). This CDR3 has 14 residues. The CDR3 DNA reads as TGTGCCAGTAGGAACGGACAGGGCCCGGATGAGCAGTACTTC. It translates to CASRNGQGPDEQYF.

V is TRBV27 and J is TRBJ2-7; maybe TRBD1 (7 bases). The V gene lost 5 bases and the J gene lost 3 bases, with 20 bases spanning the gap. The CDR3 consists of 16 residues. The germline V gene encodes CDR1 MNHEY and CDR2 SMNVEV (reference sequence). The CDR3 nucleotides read TGTGCCAGCAGTCCCAGTGCGGGACAGCGGAACTACGAGCAGTACTTC. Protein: CASSPSAGQRNYEQYF.

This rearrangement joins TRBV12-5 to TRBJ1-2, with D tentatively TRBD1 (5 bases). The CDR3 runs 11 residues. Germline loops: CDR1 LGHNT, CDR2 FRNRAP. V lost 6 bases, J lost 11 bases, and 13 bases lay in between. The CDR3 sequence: CASGQGRSYTF. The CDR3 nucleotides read TGTGCTAGTGGGCAGGGTCGAAGTTACACCTTC. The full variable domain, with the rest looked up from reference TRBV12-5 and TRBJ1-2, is DARVTQTPRHKVTEMGQEVTMRCQPILGHNTVFWYRQTMMQGLELLAYFRNRAPLDDSGMPKDRFSAEMPDATLATLKIQPSEPRDSAVYFCASGQGRSYTFGSGTRLTVV.

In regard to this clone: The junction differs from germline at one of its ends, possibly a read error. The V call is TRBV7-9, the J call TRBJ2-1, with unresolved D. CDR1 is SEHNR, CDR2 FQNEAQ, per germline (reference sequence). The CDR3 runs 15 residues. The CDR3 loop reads CSSSPPGELYNEQFF. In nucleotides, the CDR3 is TGTTCCAGCAGCCCCCCCGGCGAACTATACAATGAGCAGTTCTTC. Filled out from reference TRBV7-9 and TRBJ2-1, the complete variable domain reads DTGVSQNPRHKITKRGQNVTFRCDPISEHNRLYWYRQTLGQGPEFLTYFQNEAQLEKSRLLSDRFSAERPKGSFSTLEIQRTEQGDSAMYLCSSSPPGELYNEQFFGPGTRLTVL.

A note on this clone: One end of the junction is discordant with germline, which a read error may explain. CDR3 in DNA: TGTGCCAGCAGTTTGTTCGTCACCGCTTTAGACAGGGATAACTCACCCCTCCACTTT. Translated: CASSLFVTALDRDNSPLHF. The rearrangement links TRBV27 to TRBJ1-6; TRBD1 matches at 7 bases. The CDR3 extends over 19 amino acids. Germline V gene lookup returns CDR1 MNHEY and CDR2 SMNVEV (reference sequence).

The CDR3 DNA is TGTGCCAGTAGTCCCCGGGGTGAACAACATGGCTACACCTTC. Residues: CASSPRGEQHGYTF. The rearrangement links TRBV19 to TRBJ1-2; D gene ambiguous. This CDR3 has 14 amino acids. CDR1 LNHDA and CDR2 SQIVND come from the germline V gene (reference sequence). The V gene lost 5 bases and the J gene lost 6 bases, with 16 bases spanning the gap. Drawing the rest from reference TRBV19 and TRBJ1-2, the complete variable domain is DGGITQSPKYLFRKEGQNVTLSCEQNLNHDAMYWYRQDPGQGLRLIYYSQIVNDFQKGDIAEGYSVSREKKESFPLTVTSAQKNPTAFYLCASSPRGEQHGYTFGSGTRLTVV.

CDR3: CASSRGLAGGLYNEQFF. The CDR3 DNA follows: TGTGCCAGCTCACGGGGCTTAGCGGGAGGCCTTTACAATGAGCAGTTCTTC. The rearrangement joins TRBV18 to TRBJ2-1, with 10 bases identical to TRBD2. The germline gives CDR1 KGHSH, CDR2 LQKENI. With V trimmed by 4 bases and J by 4 bases, 10 bases remained unmatched. The CDR3 consists of 17 residues.

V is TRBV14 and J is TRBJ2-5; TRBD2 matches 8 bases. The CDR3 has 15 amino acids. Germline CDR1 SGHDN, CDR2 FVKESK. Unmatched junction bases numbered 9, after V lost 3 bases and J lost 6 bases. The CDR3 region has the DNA TGTGCCAGCAGCCATATCGGGAGGGGGAGGCAGACCCAGTACTTC. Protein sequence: CASSHIGRGRQTQYF. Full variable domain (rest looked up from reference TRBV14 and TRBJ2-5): EAGVTQFPSHSVIEKGQTVTLRCDPISGHDNLYWYRRVMGKEIKFLLHFVKESKQDESGMPNNRFLAERTGGTYSTLKVQPAELEDSGVYFCASSHIGRGRQTQYFGPGTRLLVL.

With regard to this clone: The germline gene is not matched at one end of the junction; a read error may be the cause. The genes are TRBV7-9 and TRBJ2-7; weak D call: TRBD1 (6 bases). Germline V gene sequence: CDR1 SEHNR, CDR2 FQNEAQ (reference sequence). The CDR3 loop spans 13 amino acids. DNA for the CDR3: TGTGCCAGCAGCCCAGACAGGCGGTACGTGCAGTACTTC. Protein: CASSPDRRYVQYF. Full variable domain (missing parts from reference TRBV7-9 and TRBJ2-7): DTGVSQNPRHKITKRGQNVTFRCDPISEHNRLYWYRQTLGQGPEFLTYFQNEAQLEKSRLLSDRFSAERPKGSFSTLEIQRTEQGDSAMYLCASSPDRRYVQYFGPGTRLTVT.

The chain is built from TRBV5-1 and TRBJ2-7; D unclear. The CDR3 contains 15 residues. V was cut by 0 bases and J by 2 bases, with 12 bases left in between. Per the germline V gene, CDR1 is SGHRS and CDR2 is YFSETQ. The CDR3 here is CASSLVSLKAYEQYF. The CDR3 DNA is TGCGCCAGCAGCTTGGTGTCACTAAAGGCCTACGAGCAGTACTTC.

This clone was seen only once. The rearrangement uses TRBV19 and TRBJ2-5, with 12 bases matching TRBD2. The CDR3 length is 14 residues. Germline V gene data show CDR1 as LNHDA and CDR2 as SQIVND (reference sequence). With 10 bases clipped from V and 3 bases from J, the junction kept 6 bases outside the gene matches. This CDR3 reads CATLAGGSKETQYF. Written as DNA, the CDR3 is TGTGCCACCCTAGCGGGAGGGAGCAAAGAGACCCAGTACTTC.

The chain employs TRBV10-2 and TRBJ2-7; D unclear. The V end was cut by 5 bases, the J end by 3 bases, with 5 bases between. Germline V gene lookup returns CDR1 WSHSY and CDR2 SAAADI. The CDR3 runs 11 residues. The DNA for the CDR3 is TGCGCCAGCAGTCGTAACTACGAGCAGTACTTC. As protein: CASSRNYEQYF.

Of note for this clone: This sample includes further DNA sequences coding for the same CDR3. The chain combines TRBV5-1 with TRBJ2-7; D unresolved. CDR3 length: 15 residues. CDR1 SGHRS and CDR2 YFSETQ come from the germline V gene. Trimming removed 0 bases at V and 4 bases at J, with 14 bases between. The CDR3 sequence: CASSLDRGPNYEQYF. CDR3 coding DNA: TGCGCCAGCAGCTTGGACCGAGGTCCCAATTACGAGCAGTACTTC.

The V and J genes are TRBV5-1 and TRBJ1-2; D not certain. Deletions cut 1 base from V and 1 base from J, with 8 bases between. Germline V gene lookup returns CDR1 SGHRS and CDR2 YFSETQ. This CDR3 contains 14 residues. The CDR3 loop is CASSLSDFNYGYTF. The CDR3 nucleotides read TGCGCCAGCAGCTTGTCAGACTTTAACTATGGCTACACCTTC.